Listed below are T cell receptor beta chains from one sample, sequenced in a study of cytomegalovirus exposure and HLA in healthy donors. Some clones are missing from TCRdb's copy, which holds only in-frame ones; the method was immunoSEQ multiplex PCR. The sample shows fewer than 200,000 clones, 78% of them seen only once. The sample was PBMCs. All receptors derive from a female donor in good health and CMV-seronegative. The CDR3 runs from the conserved cysteine through the conserved F or W. A D gene is named only where the DNA matches it firmly. Not every row has a clone size; where given, it reads once, few, many or a size class.

clone_size | j_call | d_call | v_call | cdr3_nt | cdr3_aa
. | TRBJ2-5 | . | TRBV11-3 | TGTGCCAGCAGCTTAGAGCCAGGGTTATTGGAGACCCAGTACTTC | CASSLEPGLLETQYF
few | TRBJ2-7 | . | TRBV4-2 | TGTGCCAGCAGTATCGGAGCAACCAACGAGCAGTACTTC | CASSIGATNEQYF
. | TRBJ2-1 | TRBD1 | TRBV9 | TGTGCCAGCAGCGATGCCCCCGGGACAGGGCACAATGAGCAGTTCTTC | CASSDAPGTGHNEQFF
. | TRBJ1-2 | . | TRBV7-3 | TGTGCCAGCAGCTTAGTGCCGGCCCAGGGGGGCTACACCTTC | CASSLVPAQGGYTF
. | TRBJ1-2 | TRBD1 | TRBV27 | TGTGCCAGCAGCCCCGGACAGGGCTATGGCTACACCTTC | CASSPGQGYGYTF
. | TRBJ2-3 | . | TRBV7-9 | TGTGCCAGCAGCCCTATACTACCCACAGATACGCAGTATTTT | CASSPILPTDTQYF
. | TRBJ2-5 | . | TRBV29-1 | TGCAGCGGGGGGGGGCCCGATCAAGAGACCCAGTACTTC | CSGGGPDQETQYF
. | TRBJ2-3 | . | TRBV25-1 | TGTGCCAGCAGTGATGCCCAGGGCACAGATACGCAGTATTTT | CASSDAQGTDTQYF
. | TRBJ1-2 | . | TRBV10-1 | TGCGCCAGCAGTGGGGCGACCCGCGGCTACACCTTC | CASSGATRGYTF
. | TRBJ2-5 | TRBD2 | TRBV5-1 | TGCGCCAGCAGCCCGACTGTAGCGGGAGCCGGGCAGACCCAGTACTTC | CASSPTVAGAGQTQYF
. | TRBJ2-7 | TRBD1 | TRBV10-3 | TGTGCCATCAGTGAGCCTGGACAGGGCAGATACGAGCAGTACTTC | CAISEPGQGRYEQYF
. | TRBJ1-2 | . | TRBV10-2 | TGCGCCAGCAGTTCCACAGGGCGGGCTGGCTATGGCTACACCTTC | CASSSTGRAGYGYTF
. | TRBJ2-7 | . | TRBV6-6 | TGTGCCAGCAGGGCCCACTACGAGCAGTACTTC | CASRAHYEQYF
. | TRBJ2-2 | . | TRBV7-2 | TGTGCCAGCAGCTGGCGACAAAGCACCGGGGAGCTGTTTTTT | CASSWRQSTGELFF
few | TRBJ2-2 | . | TRBV11-3 | TGTGCCAGCAGCTTCGACAGAGACACCGGGGAGCTGTTTTTT | CASSFDRDTGELFF
. | TRBJ2-7 | . | TRBV7-9 | TGTGCCAGCAGACTTGTGGGTGACAACTCCTACGAGCAGTACTTC | CASRLVGDNSYEQYF
once | TRBJ1-1 | . | TRBV2 | TGTGCCAGCAGTGATCGGGAGGGGCGCGGCACTGAAGCTTTCTTT | CASSDREGRGTEAFF
. | TRBJ1-1 | TRBD1 | TRBV7-9 | TGTGCCAGCAGTAAACAGGGGGGAGGGAACACTGAAGCTTTCTTT | CASSKQGGGNTEAFF
. | TRBJ1-1 | TRBD1 | TRBV7-2 | TGTGCCAGCAGCTTAGGAGTTACCCAGAAGACAGGGGGCACTGAAGCTTTCTTT | CASSLGVTQKTGGTEAFF
. | TRBJ2-7 | . | TRBV18 | TGTGCCAGCTCACCATCGTACAAGACCTACGAGCAGTACTTC | CASSPSYKTYEQYF
. | TRBJ1-5 | TRBD1 | TRBV7-2 | TGTGCCAGCAGCGCCACCAGGGGGCTCAATCAGCCCCAGCATTTT | CASSATRGLNQPQHF
once | TRBJ2-3 | . | TRBV12-1 | TGTGCCAGCACAACCCCGGCTAGCGGGATGGGGGATACGCAGTATTTT | CASTTPASGMGDTQYF
. | TRBJ2-7 | TRBD2 | TRBV4-3 | TGCGCCAGCAGCCAAGGCCTCTGGAGCGGGAGTGTCTACGAGCAGTACTTC | CASSQGLWSGSVYEQYF
. | TRBJ2-2 | . | TRBV30 | TGTGCCTGGGCGTTTCCAGGTTCCGGGGAGCTGTTTTTT | CAWAFPGSGELFF
. | TRBJ1-5 | TRBD1 | TRBV7-6 | TGTGCCAGCAGTACCGGACAGGGATTGGAGCCCCAGCATTTT | CASSTGQGLEPQHF
few | TRBJ2-7 | . | TRBV12-5 | TGTGCTAGTGGCCCCGGAGGGGTTAGCGACGAGCAGTACTTC | CASGPGGVSDEQYF
few | TRBJ1-6 | . | TRBV2 | TGTGCCAGCAGTGAATCCAGGGCGTCTAATTCACCCCTCCACTTT | CASSESRASNSPLHF
. | TRBJ1-2 | . | TRBV13 | TGTGCCAGCAGCCTACGGACAAGCTACACCTTC | CASSLRTSYTF
few | TRBJ2-6 | TRBD1 | TRBV15 | TGTGCCACCAGCAGCACGGGACAGGGCGTTTCCGGGGCCAACGTCCTGACTTTC | CATSSTGQGVSGANVLTF
. | TRBJ2-1 | TRBD1 | TRBV5-8 | TGTGCCAGCAGCTTGAGGGGGGACAGGGACAATGAGCAGTTCTTC | CASSLRGDRDNEQFF
. | TRBJ1-3 | TRBD1 | TRBV4-1 | TGCGCCAGCAGCCAAACGGGACAGGTCTCTGGAAACACCATATATTTT | CASSQTGQVSGNTIYF
. | TRBJ1-1 | TRBD1 | TRBV7-3 | TGTGCCAGCAGCCAAGGACAGGGAATGAACACTGAAGCTTTCTTT | CASSQGQGMNTEAFF
. | TRBJ2-7 | . | TRBV28 | TGTGCCAGCAGTCAAACAGCCGCCTACGAGCAGTACTTC | CASSQTAAYEQYF
. | TRBJ2-1 | TRBD2 | TRBV5-4 | TGTGCCAGCAGCTTGGGCGGGGGGAACTACAATGAGCAGTTCTTC | CASSLGGGNYNEQFF